This TCR beta chain was sequenced during a study of T cells in Graves' hyperthyroidism and ophthalmopathy. Study observations and caveats: Ophthalmopathy, as predicted by the model, came a median roughly 6.3 months after the prediction. Blood shared most expanded thyroid clonotypes above 0.001.

Based on clinical symptoms, serum thyroxine and TRAb, thyroid ultrasound and orbital computed tomography, diagnoses were reached. Template material for amplifying TCR beta CDR3 regions consisted of RNA transcripts. The HTBI primer set served for first-round RT-PCR of the TCR CDR3. In TCRdb, the multiplex PCR reads were re-called with MiXCR into one record per CDR3 protein. Among over 45,000 distinct CDR3 sequences listed, 49% were seen once. This clonotype appeared a few times. Its antigen remains unidentified. Germline V CDR1 and CDR2: SEHNR, FQNEAQ (reference sequence). V lost 1 base and J lost 4, with 7 bases in between. This CDR3 is built from 13 residues.

This chain joins TRBV7-9 and TRBJ1-2; no clear D. The TCR sequence derives from a woman aged 50 to 65 with Graves' hyperthyroidism. Sequenced: peripheral blood or thyroid tissue (not recorded which). In DNA form, the CDR3 reads TGTGCCAGCAGCTTAGTACCCGTCTATGGCTACACCTTC. The encoded protein is CASSLVPVYGYTF.